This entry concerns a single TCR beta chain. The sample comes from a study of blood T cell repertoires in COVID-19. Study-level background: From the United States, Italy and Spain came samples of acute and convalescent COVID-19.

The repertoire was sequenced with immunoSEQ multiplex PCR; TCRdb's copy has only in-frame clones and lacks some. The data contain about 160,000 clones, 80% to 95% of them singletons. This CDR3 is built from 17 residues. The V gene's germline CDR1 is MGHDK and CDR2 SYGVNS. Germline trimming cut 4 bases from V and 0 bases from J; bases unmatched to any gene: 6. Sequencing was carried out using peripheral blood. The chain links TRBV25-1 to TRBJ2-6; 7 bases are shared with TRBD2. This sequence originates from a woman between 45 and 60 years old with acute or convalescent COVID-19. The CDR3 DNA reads TGTGCCAGCAGTGGGAGGGGACTAAACTCTGGGGCCAACGTCCTGACTTTC. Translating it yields CASSGRGLNSGANVLTF.